This T cell receptor (beta chain) was retrieved from a study of early T cells in non-severe SARS-CoV-2 infection. Looking at the study overall: Chains stayed unpaired after sequencing of bulk RNA from unsorted whole blood.

This clonotype appeared many times. Its antigen remains unknown. Attachment of unique molecular identifiers to individual cDNA molecules was performed. TCRdb processed the 5' RACE reads anew with MiXCR; each CDR3 protein has one entry. This sample has around 53,000 distinct CDR3 sequences, with around a tenth found just once. The CDR3 spans 12 residues. The germline CDR1 and CDR2 sequences are SEHNR and FQNEAQ (reference sequence). Trimming shortened V by 5 bases and J by 4 bases, and 8 bases separated the two germline ends. The study, taken as a whole, reports: Private and CD4 specificities were missed by VDJdb matching, which favored anti-spike CD8 responses.

The gene calls are TRBV7-9 and TRBJ2-5; D may be TRBD1 (5 bases). The receptor's source is an adult who was a healthcare worker with PCR-confirmed SARS-CoV-2 infection or an uninfected control (not recorded which). Sequenced material: whole blood. The DNA of the CDR3 is TGTGCCAGCAGCCCAGGGATAGAGACCCAGTACTTC. Translation gives CASSPGIETQYF. Looking up the rest from reference TRBV7-9 and TRBJ2-5 gives the full variable domain: DTGVSQNPRHKITKRGQNVTFRCDPISEHNRLYWYRQTLGQGPEFLTYFQNEAQLEKSRLLSDRFSAERPKGSFSTLEIQRTEQGDSAMYLCASSPGIETQYFGPGTRLLVL.